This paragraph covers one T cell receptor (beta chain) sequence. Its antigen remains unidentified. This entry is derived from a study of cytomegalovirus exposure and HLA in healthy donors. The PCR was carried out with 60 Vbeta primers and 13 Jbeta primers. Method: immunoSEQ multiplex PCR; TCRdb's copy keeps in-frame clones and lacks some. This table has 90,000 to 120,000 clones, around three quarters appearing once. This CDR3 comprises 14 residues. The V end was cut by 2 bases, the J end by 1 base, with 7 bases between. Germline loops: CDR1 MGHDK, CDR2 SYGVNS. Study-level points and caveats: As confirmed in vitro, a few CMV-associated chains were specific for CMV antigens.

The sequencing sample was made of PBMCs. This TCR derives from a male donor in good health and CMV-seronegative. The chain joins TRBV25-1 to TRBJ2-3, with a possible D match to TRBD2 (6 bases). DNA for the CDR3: TGTGCCAGCAGTGAAGCGGGGCGCACAGATACGCAGTATTTT. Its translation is CASSEAGRTDTQYF. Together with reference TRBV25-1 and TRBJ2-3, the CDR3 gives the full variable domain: EADIYQTPRYLVIGTGKKITLECSQTMGHDKMYWYQQDPGMELHLIHYSYGVNSTEKGDLSSESTVSRIRTEHFPLTLESARPSHTSQYLCASSEAGRTDTQYFGPGTRLTVL.